The 21 T cell receptor beta chains listed next were all sequenced from one sample in a study of shared clonotypes between healthy human individuals. Only in-frame clones appear in the TCRdb table, and some are missing; sequencing was by immunoSEQ multiplex PCR. The profile covers fewer than 1 million clones, with 96% appearing a single time and around 0.21% taken by the ten largest. In the naive CD8 group, cells lacked CD45RO and were positively selected for CCR7, so terminally differentiated effector memory CD45RA+ cells were left out. Sequenced material: naive CD8+ T cells sorted from blood. The receptors here all came from a man under 40 in good health.

The chain carries TRBV9 and TRBJ1-1, with unresolved D. The germline V gene encodes CDR1 SGDLS and CDR2 YYNGEE. V shed 0 bases and J shed 9 bases, with 9 bases lying between them. CDR3 length equals 12 residues. The CDR3 DNA reads as TGTGCCAGCAGCGTAGGAGAAGGACAAGCTTTCTTT. It translates to CASSVGEGQAFF.

The genes are TRBV9 and TRBJ1-1, with D tentatively TRBD1 (5 bases). Trimming pared 0 bases from V and 1 base from J, leaving 10 bases between. CDR1 SGDLS and CDR2 YYNGEE come from the germline V gene. The CDR3 is 15 residues long. The CDR3 protein is CASSVEGHKNTEAFF. The CDR3 nucleotides read TGTGCCAGCAGCGTAGAAGGACACAAGAACACTGAAGCTTTCTTT.

V and J are TRBV7-9 and TRBJ2-3, with D uncertain. In germline, CDR1 is SEHNR, CDR2 FQNEAQ (reference sequence). The V end lost 6 bases, the J end lost 1 base, and 11 bases lay between the germline ends. CDR3 length: 14 amino acids. The CDR3 coding sequence is TGTGCCAGCAGTCCAGTCGATCGCACAGATACGCAGTATTTT. Its protein product is CASSPVDRTDTQYF.

The chain joins TRBV6-5 to TRBJ2-1; tentatively, D is TRBD1 (5 bases). Trimming removed 5 bases at V and 1 base at J, with 12 bases between. This CDR3 comprises 15 residues. Germline V lookup: CDR1 MNHEY, CDR2 SVGAGI. CDR3 bases: TGTGCCAGCAGTATCCTCCGGACATCCTACAATGAGCAGTTCTTC. This encodes CASSILRTSYNEQFF.

Only one count was recorded for this clone. The rearrangement uses TRBV2 and TRBJ2-3; 8 nucleotides agree with TRBD2. CDR1 SNHLY and CDR2 FYNNEI come from the germline V gene. J lost 4 bases, V lost 8 bases, and 8 bases had no gene match. The CDR3 sequence is 14 residues long. The CDR3 nucleotides are TGTGCCAGCGGCCCCCTCGGGAGGGCAGATACGCAGTATTTT. Residues: CASGPLGRADTQYF.

The genes are TRBV5-4 and TRBJ2-2; 14 positions agree with TRBD2. The CDR3 runs 16 residues. The germline V gene has CDR1 SGHNT and CDR2 YYREEE (reference sequence). Trimming removed 0 bases from V and 7 bases from J; junction bases left unmatched: 2. CDR3 sequence reads: CASSLGLAGGHGELFF. The CDR3 DNA sequence: TGTGCCAGCAGCTTGGGACTAGCGGGAGGGCACGGGGAGCTGTTTTTT. The variable domain in full, with the rest retrieved from reference TRBV5-4 and TRBJ2-2, is ETGVTQSPTHLIKTRGQQVTLRCSSQSGHNTVSWYQQALGQGPQFIFQYYREEENGRGNFPPRFSGLQFPNYSSELNVNALELDDSALYLCASSLGLAGGHGELFFGEGSRLTVL.

The chain links TRBV7-6 to TRBJ2-7; 10 bases line up with TRBD2. The germline V gene has CDR1 SGHVS and CDR2 FNYEAQ. The V segment lost 5 bases and the J segment 0 bases; nucleotides outside the gene matches: 16. The CDR3 contains 19 residues. The CDR3 bases are TGTGCCAGCAGCCATCCGGCGGCTAGCGGGAGCCCATTCTCCTACGAGCAGTACTTC. Encoded protein: CASSHPAASGSPFSYEQYF.

J is TRBJ2-2 and V is TRBV7-6; 13 nucleotides line up with TRBD2. CDR1 SGHVS and CDR2 FNYEAQ come from the germline V gene. V dropped 5 bases and J dropped 3; count of bases not matched to a gene: 9. The CDR3 sequence is 18 residues long. The CDR3 sequence is CASSTIPGLAGDTGELFF. The DNA of the CDR3 is TGTGCCAGCAGCACCATACCCGGACTAGCGGGAGACACCGGGGAGCTGTTTTTT.

The rearrangement joins TRBV9 to TRBJ2-7; 8 bases match TRBD1. From germline, CDR1 is SGDLS and CDR2 YYNGEE. This CDR3 is 14 amino acids long. V lost 5 bases, J lost 5 bases, and 9 bases stayed unmatched. For the CDR3, the DNA is TGTGCCAGCAGGCCAAACCAGGGGGCCAACGAGCAGTACTTC. This sequence encodes CASRPNQGANEQYF.

V gene TRBV2 combines with J gene TRBJ2-7; D call uncertain. The CDR3 spans 13 residues. The ends were cut back, 0 bases at V and 2 bases at J, with 5 bases in the middle. The V gene's germline CDR1 is SNHLY and CDR2 FYNNEI. CDR3 nucleotide sequence: TGTGCCAGCAGTGAAGCCCCCACCTACGAGCAGTACTTC. It specifies CASSEAPTYEQYF.

The chain links TRBV27 to TRBJ2-7; D not resolved. The V and J ends lost 6 bases and 3 bases respectively, with 12 bases between them. CDR1 is MNHEY, CDR2 SMNVEV, per germline (reference sequence). CDR3 length: 13 amino acids. The CDR3 DNA reads TGTGCCAGCAGAGCATTATCTAGCTACGAGCAGTACTTC. Encoded protein: CASRALSSYEQYF.

This chain joins TRBV9 and TRBJ2-1; 7 bases align to TRBD2. J gave up 8 bases and V 3 bases, and 14 bases lay outside the gene matches. The CDR3 runs 16 residues. Germline CDR1 reads SGDLS; CDR2 reads YYNGEE. CDR3 bases: TGTGCCAGCAGCGCCCCTAGGGGACTAACTTCCTATGAGCAGTTCTTC. This gives the protein CASSAPRGLTSYEQFF. Full variable domain (missing parts from reference TRBV9 and TRBJ2-1): DSGVTQTPKHLITATGQRVTLRCSPRSGDLSVYWYQQSLDQGLQFLIQYYNGEERAKGNILERFSAQQFPDLHSELNLSSLELGDSALYFCASSAPRGLTSYEQFFGPGTRLTVL.

With respect to this clone: The sample has other DNA sequences that encode this CDR3 too. The rearrangement uses TRBV9 and TRBJ1-1; TRBD1 is a possible D gene (5 bases). Trimming removed 2 bases at V and 3 bases at J, with 5 bases between. CDR3 size: 12 residues. Looked up from germline, CDR1 is SGDLS and CDR2 is YYNGEE. CDR3 loop: CASSVGDTEAFF. DNA for the CDR3: TGTGCCAGCAGCGTGGGGGACACTGAAGCTTTCTTT.

V usage is TRBV25-1 and J usage is TRBJ1-4; unclear D gene. With 7 bases removed from V and 6 bases from J, the gap between germline ends came to 21 bases. The length of the CDR3 is 16 residues. Germline values: CDR1 MGHDK, CDR2 SYGVNS. CDR3 nucleotide sequence: TGTGCCAGCATTCCCACCTCTCATGCTTTTCATGAAAAACTGTTTTTT. Amino acid sequence: CASIPTSHAFHEKLFF.

V is TRBV19 and J is TRBJ2-1; tentatively, D is TRBD2 (5 bases). Germline V CDR1 and CDR2: LNHDA, SQIVND (reference sequence). CDR3 length: 15 amino acids. V dropped 5 bases and J dropped 10 bases, with 21 bases sitting between them. DNA for the CDR3: TGTGCCAGTAGTCCCGGACTTACCCTCTCTTTGGAGCAGTTCTTC. Protein sequence: CASSPGLTLSLEQFF.

The CDR3 DNA follows: TGTGCCAGCAGTTGGACTAGCGGGAGTAATGAGCAGTTCTTC. It translates to CASSWTSGSNEQFF. The chain carries TRBV6-6 and TRBJ2-1, with 13 bases lining up with TRBD2. The germline V gene has CDR1 MNHNY and CDR2 SVGAGI (reference sequence). The V and J ends lost 4 bases and 7 bases, in that order; junction bases with no gene match: 1. CDR3 size: 14 residues.

The rearrangement joins TRBV14 to TRBJ2-1, with D unresolved. Germline loops: CDR1 SGHDN, CDR2 FVKESK. The CDR3 extends over 18 amino acids. Trimming pared 4 bases from V and 1 base from J, leaving 20 bases between. This CDR3 is CASSPGPAARISYNEQFF. In DNA, the CDR3 is TGTGCCAGCAGCCCCGGTCCCGCCGCGCGGATATCCTACAATGAGCAGTTCTTC.

J is TRBJ1-3 and V is TRBV5-1; 9 nucleotides match TRBD1. V trimming: 0 bases; J trimming: 1 base; junction bases outside the gene matches: 11. The germline V gene encodes CDR1 SGHRS and CDR2 YFSETQ. The CDR3 extends over 19 amino acids. The CDR3 bases are TGCGCCAGCAGCTTGGAGGGGTTACAGGGGGCGAATTCTGGAAACACCATATATTTT. Translated, it gives CASSLEGLQGANSGNTIYF. Filled out from reference TRBV5-1 and TRBJ1-3, the complete variable domain reads KAGVTQTPRYLIKTRGQQVTLSCSPISGHRSVSWYQQTPGQGLQFLFEYFSETQRNKGNFPGRFSGRQFSNSRSEMNVSTLELGDSALYLCASSLEGLQGANSGNTIYFGEGSWLTVV.

The V gene is TRBV7-3, the J gene TRBJ2-3, with 9 bases identical to TRBD2. CDR1 is SGHTA and CDR2 is FQGTGA in the germline V gene. The CDR3 runs 16 residues. V gave up 4 bases and J gave up 0 bases; unmatched junction bases: 5. As DNA, the CDR3 is TGTGCCAGCAGCTCCGGGACTAGCCCTAGCACAGATACGCAGTATTTT. Its protein is CASSSGTSPSTDTQYF.

The V gene is TRBV30, the J gene TRBJ2-2; TRBD2 aligns across 9 bases. CDR3 size: 15 residues. J lost 5 bases, V lost 5 bases, and 9 bases had no gene match. Germline CDR1 GTSNPN, CDR2 SVGIG (reference sequence). Written as DNA, the CDR3 is TGTGCCTGGCACGTAGCGGGAGCAAAAACCGGGGAGCTGTTTTTT. Translated, it gives CAWHVAGAKTGELFF. Combining the CDR3 with reference TRBV30 and TRBJ2-2 gives the whole variable domain SQTIHQWPATLVQPVGSPLSLECTVEGTSNPNLYWYRQAAGRGLQLLFYSVGIGQISSEVPQNLSASRPQDRQFILSSKKLLLSDSGFYLCAWHVAGAKTGELFFGEGSRLTVL.

CDR3: CASSAERGHEQYF. The CDR3 region has the DNA TGTGCCAGCAGCGCCGAAAGGGGGCACGAGCAGTACTTC. The V gene is TRBV7-7, the J gene TRBJ2-7; 7 bases are shared with TRBD1. The CDR3 length is 13 residues. The V gene's germline CDR1 is SSHAT and CDR2 FNYEAQ (reference sequence). The V gene end was trimmed by 5 bases and the J gene end by 5 bases; junction bases not matched to a gene: 6.